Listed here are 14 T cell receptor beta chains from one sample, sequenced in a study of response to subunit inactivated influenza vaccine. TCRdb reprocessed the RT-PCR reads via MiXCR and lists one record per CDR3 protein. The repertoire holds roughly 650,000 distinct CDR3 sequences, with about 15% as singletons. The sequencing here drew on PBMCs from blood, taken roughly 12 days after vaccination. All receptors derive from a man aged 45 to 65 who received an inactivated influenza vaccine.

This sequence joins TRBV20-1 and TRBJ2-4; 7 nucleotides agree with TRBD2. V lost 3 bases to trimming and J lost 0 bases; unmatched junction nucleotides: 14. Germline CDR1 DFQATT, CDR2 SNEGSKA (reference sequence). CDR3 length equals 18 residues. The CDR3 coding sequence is TGCAGTGCTAGCCCCGGGGGGAGGGGACCTCTAGCCAAAAACATTCAGTACTTC. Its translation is CSASPGGRGPLAKNIQYF.

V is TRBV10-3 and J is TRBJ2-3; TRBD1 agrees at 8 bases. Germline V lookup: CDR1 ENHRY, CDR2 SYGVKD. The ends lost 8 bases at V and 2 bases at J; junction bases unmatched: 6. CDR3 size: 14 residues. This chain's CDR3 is CAIRRGPDTDTQYF. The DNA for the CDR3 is TGTGCCATCCGCAGGGGGCCCGACACAGATACGCAGTATTTT.

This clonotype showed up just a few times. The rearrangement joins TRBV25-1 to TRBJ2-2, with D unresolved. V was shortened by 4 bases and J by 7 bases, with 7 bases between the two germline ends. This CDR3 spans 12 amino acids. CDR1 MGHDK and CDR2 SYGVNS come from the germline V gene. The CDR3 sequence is CASSGWGGELFF. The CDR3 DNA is TGTGCCAGCAGTGGGTGGGGCGGGGAGCTGTTTTTT. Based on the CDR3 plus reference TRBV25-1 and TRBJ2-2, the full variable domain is EADIYQTPRYLVIGTGKKITLECSQTMGHDKMYWYQQDPGMELHLIHYSYGVNSTEKGDLSSESTVSRIRTEHFPLTLESARPSHTSQYLCASSGWGGELFFGEGSRLTVL.

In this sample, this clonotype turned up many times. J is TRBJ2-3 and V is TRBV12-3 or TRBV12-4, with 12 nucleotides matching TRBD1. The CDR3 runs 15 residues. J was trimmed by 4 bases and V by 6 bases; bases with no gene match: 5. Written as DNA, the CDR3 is TGTGCCAGCAGAGACCGGGACAGGGGGCCAGATACGCAGTATTTT. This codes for CASRDRDRGPDTQYF.

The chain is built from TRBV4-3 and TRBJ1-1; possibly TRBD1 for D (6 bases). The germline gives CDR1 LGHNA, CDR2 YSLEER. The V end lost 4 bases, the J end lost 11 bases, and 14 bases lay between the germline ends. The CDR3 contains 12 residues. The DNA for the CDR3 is TGCGCCAGCAGCCCCCTGGGGGGGGCGGCTTTCTTT. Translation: CASSPLGGAAFF.

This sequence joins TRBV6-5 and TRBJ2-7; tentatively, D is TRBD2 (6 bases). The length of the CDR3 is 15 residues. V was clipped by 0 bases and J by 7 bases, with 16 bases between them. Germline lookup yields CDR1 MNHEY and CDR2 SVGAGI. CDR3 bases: TGTGCCAGCAGTTACTCGAGCAGGGAGGTATGGGAGCAGTACTTC. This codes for CASSYSSREVWEQYF.

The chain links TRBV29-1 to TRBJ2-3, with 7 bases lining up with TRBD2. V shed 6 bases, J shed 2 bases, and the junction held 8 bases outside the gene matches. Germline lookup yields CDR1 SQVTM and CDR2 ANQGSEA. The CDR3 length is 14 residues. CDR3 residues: CSVESGAYTDTQYF. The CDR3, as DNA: TGCAGCGTAGAAAGCGGGGCCTACACAGATACGCAGTATTTT.

The CDR3 sequence is CASSYATGAAGELFF. The CDR3 region has the DNA TGTGCCAGCAGTTACGCAACAGGGGCCGCCGGGGAGCTGTTTTTT. The V gene is TRBV6-5, the J gene TRBJ2-2, with TRBD1 identical over 7 bases. Germline trimming cut 2 bases from V and 6 bases from J; bases unmatched to any gene: 6. The germline V gene has CDR1 MNHEY and CDR2 SVGAGI. The CDR3 contains 15 residues.

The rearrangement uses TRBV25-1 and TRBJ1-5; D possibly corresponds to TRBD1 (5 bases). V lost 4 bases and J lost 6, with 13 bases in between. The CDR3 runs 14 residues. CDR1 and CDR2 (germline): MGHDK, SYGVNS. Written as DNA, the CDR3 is TGTGCCAGCAGTGGGCAGGGTATCACTCAGCCCCAGCATTTT. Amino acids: CASSGQGITQPQHF.

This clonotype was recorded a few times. CDR3 DNA: TGTGCCAGCAGTGAACGAGGGACAGGTCCCTCTGGAAACACCATATATTTT. As protein: CASSERGTGPSGNTIYF. V usage is TRBV6-1 and J usage is TRBJ1-3; 8 bases line up with TRBD1. There are 17 residues in the CDR3. Germline values: CDR1 MNHNS, CDR2 SASEGT. Trimming cost V 2 bases and J 0 bases; bases outside gene matches: 6.

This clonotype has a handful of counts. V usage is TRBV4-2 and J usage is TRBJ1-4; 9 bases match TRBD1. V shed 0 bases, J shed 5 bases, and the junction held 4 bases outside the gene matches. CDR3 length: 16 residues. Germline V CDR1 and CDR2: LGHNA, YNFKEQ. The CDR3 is CASSQEGTGRNEKLFF. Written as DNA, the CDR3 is TGTGCCAGCAGCCAAGAAGGGACAGGGAGGAATGAAAAACTGTTTTTT.

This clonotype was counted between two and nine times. For the CDR3, the DNA is TGCGCCAGCAGCCAACCCACTAGCGGGGGGGTAACCGGGGAGCTGTTTTTT. Protein sequence: CASSQPTSGGVTGELFF. The rearrangement joins TRBV5-1 to TRBJ2-2, with 13 bases matching TRBD2. The V segment lost 4 bases and the J segment 5 bases; nucleotides outside the gene matches: 8. The CDR3 sequence is 17 residues long. Germline lookup yields CDR1 SGHRS and CDR2 YFSETQ.

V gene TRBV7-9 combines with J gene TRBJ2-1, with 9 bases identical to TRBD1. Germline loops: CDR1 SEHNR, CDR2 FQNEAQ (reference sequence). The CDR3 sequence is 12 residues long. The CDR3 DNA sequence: TGTCTATCCGGGACAGGGCCAAATGAGCAGTTCTTC. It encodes CLSGTGPNEQFF.

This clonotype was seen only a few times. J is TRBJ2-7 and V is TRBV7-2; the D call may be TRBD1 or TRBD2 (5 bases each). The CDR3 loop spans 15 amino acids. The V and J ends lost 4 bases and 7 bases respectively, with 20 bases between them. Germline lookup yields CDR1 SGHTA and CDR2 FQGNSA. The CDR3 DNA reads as TGTGCCAGCAGCTCCGATTCGGGACCCCATCTGGAGCAGTACTTC. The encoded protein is CASSSDSGPHLEQYF.